Below, 29 T cell receptor beta chains from the same sample are listed, as sequenced in a study of cytomegalovirus exposure and HLA in healthy donors. Here immunoSEQ multiplex PCR was the method, and the copy in TCRdb shows in-frame clones only, minus some. The sample includes 150,000 to 200,000 clones, roughly 83% of them seen just once. The specimen was PBMCs. Receptors originate from a woman aged 18-29 years in good health and CMV-seronegative.

The chain employs TRBV7-2 and TRBJ2-1; perhaps TRBD1 as D (6 bases). V was cut by 1 base and J by 2 bases, with 12 bases left in between. The germline gives CDR1 SGHTA, CDR2 FQGNSA. This CDR3 comprises 16 residues. The CDR3 region is CASSLEGWGPYNEQFF. In DNA, the CDR3 is TGTGCCAGCAGCTTAGAGGGATGGGGGCCCTACAATGAGCAGTTCTTC.

The chain employs TRBV7-7 and TRBJ2-5; 11 nucleotides agree with TRBD2. V lost 3 bases and J lost 3; bases outside the gene matches: 15. CDR3 length: 19 amino acids. In germline, CDR1 is SSHAT, CDR2 FNYEAQ (reference sequence). Here the CDR3 reads CASSFEVASGGNPKETQYF. DNA of the CDR3: TGTGCCAGCAGCTTTGAGGTGGCTAGCGGGGGGAATCCTAAAGAGACCCAGTACTTC.

The V call is TRBV6-5, the J call TRBJ2-1; D is possibly TRBD1 (5 bases). The CDR3 extends over 13 amino acids. The V end was cut by 8 bases, the J end by 12 bases, with 20 bases between. Per the germline V gene, CDR1 is MNHEY and CDR2 is SVGAGI. In nucleotides, the CDR3 is TGTGCCAGCTCCAGGGAAGACGGTTTAGGGCAGTTCTTC. Translating it yields CASSREDGLGQFF.

The V and J genes are TRBV7-9 and TRBJ2-7, with TRBD1 as a possible D gene (6 bases). Germline V lookup: CDR1 SEHNR, CDR2 FQNEAQ (reference sequence). There are 15 residues in the CDR3. Trimming shortened V by 2 bases and J by 2 bases, and 13 bases separated the two germline ends. CDR3 sequence: CASSLIPDRPYEQYF. In nucleotides, the CDR3 is TGTGCCAGCAGCTTAATCCCGGACAGACCCTACGAGCAGTACTTC. Full variable domain (remainder filled in from reference TRBV7-9 and TRBJ2-7): DTGVSQNPRHKITKRGQNVTFRCDPISEHNRLYWYRQTLGQGPEFLTYFQNEAQLEKSRLLSDRFSAERPKGSFSTLEIQRTEQGDSAMYLCASSLIPDRPYEQYFGPGTRLTVT.

The CDR3 bases are TGTGCCTGGAGGGTAACGGGACAGGGAGTATCCTATAATTCACCCCTCCACTTT. It specifies CAWRVTGQGVSYNSPLHF. The gene calls are TRBV30 and TRBJ1-6; TRBD1 matches at 9 bases. The germline V gene has CDR1 GTSNPN and CDR2 SVGIG (reference sequence). The trim removed 3 bases at V and 1 base at J, leaving 10 bases unmatched. This CDR3 has 18 residues.

This sequence joins TRBV28 and TRBJ1-1; D not certain. Germline V gene data show CDR1 as MDHEN and CDR2 as SYDVKM. This CDR3 is built from 15 residues. The V and J ends lost 1 base and 1 base respectively, with 10 bases between them. This chain's CDR3 is CASSLYEGSNTEAFF. The CDR3 nucleotides are TGTGCCAGCAGTTTATACGAGGGATCGAACACTGAAGCTTTCTTT.

This clone was counted a single time. The V and J genes are TRBV5-1 and TRBJ2-3, with D possibly TRBD2 on 7 matching bases. V lost 7 bases to trimming and J lost 0 bases, with 15 bases between them. CDR1 and CDR2 from the germline V gene are SGHRS and YFSETQ. This CDR3 is 15 amino acids long. The CDR3, as DNA: TGCGCCAGCCGGGAAGGGGGAGGGAGCACAGATACGCAGTATTTT. It codes for CASREGGGSTDTQYF.

This chain connects TRBV27 to TRBJ1-2; D is unclear. Germline V lookup: CDR1 MNHEY, CDR2 SMNVEV (reference sequence). The CDR3 length is 16 residues. Trimming removed 1 base from V and 2 bases from J, with 14 bases in between. The CDR3 protein is CASSLLDGHKNYGYTF. For the CDR3, the DNA is TGTGCCAGCAGTTTATTGGATGGGCATAAGAACTATGGCTACACCTTC.

The chain uses TRBV5-1 and TRBJ1-1; 7 bases agree with TRBD1. The CDR3 is 16 residues long. The V gene end was trimmed by 2 bases and the J gene end by 2 bases; junction bases not matched to a gene: 9. Per the germline V gene, CDR1 is SGHRS and CDR2 is YFSETQ. As DNA, the CDR3 is TGCGCCAGCAGCTTACGTCCCTCAGGGGGAAACACTGAAGCTTTCTTT. As protein: CASSLRPSGGNTEAFF.

The gene calls are TRBV18 and TRBJ1-1, with D perhaps matching TRBD1 (5 bases). V was clipped by 3 bases and J by 0 bases, with 8 bases between them. The CDR3 contains 14 residues. Germline V gives CDR1 KGHSH, CDR2 LQKENI. Here the CDR3 reads CASSPAGLNTEAFF. The CDR3 DNA reads as TGTGCCAGCTCACCTGCAGGGTTGAACACTGAAGCTTTCTTT.

The rearrangement uses TRBV27 and TRBJ1-2, with D possibly being TRBD1 (6 bases). CDR1 MNHEY and CDR2 SMNVEV come from the germline V gene (reference sequence). Trimming shortened V by 2 bases and J by 2 bases, and 6 bases separated the two germline ends. The CDR3 has 13 residues. Here the CDR3 reads CASSLGTNYGYTF. In nucleotides, the CDR3 is TGTGCCAGCAGTTTAGGGACAAACTATGGCTACACCTTC.

This chain connects TRBV5-1 to TRBJ2-3; 16 bases map to TRBD2. This CDR3 has 17 residues. The germline V gene has CDR1 SGHRS and CDR2 YFSETQ. The V segment lost 3 bases and the J segment 0 bases; nucleotides outside the gene matches: 1. This CDR3 reads CASSSGLAGGSTDTQYF. The DNA of the CDR3 is TGCGCCAGCAGCTCGGGACTAGCGGGGGGGAGCACAGATACGCAGTATTTT.

The chain recombines TRBV12-5 with TRBJ2-7; TRBD1 matches 9 bases. Per the germline V gene, CDR1 is LGHNT and CDR2 is FRNRAP. The CDR3 has 14 residues. Trimming removed 7 bases from V and 5 bases from J; junction bases left unmatched: 9. The CDR3 region has the DNA TGTGCTAGTGCCATACAGGGGGCGGGGAACGAGCAGTACTTC. Amino acids: CASAIQGAGNEQYF.

The chain links TRBV7-9 to TRBJ2-1; 9 bases match TRBD1. The germline V gene has CDR1 SEHNR and CDR2 FQNEAQ (reference sequence). J gave up 5 bases and V 4 bases, and 12 bases lay outside the gene matches. The CDR3 is 17 amino acids. The CDR3 loop is CASSWLPGQGTDNEQFF. The CDR3 DNA reads as TGTGCCAGCAGCTGGCTTCCGGGACAGGGCACGGACAATGAGCAGTTCTTC. The full variable domain, completed using reference TRBV7-9 and TRBJ2-1, is DTGVSQNPRHKITKRGQNVTFRCDPISEHNRLYWYRQTLGQGPEFLTYFQNEAQLEKSRLLSDRFSAERPKGSFSTLEIQRTEQGDSAMYLCASSWLPGQGTDNEQFFGPGTRLTVL.

The chain joins TRBV7-9 to TRBJ2-7, with TRBD1 as a possible D gene (5 bases). The CDR3 runs 16 residues. Germline V gene data show CDR1 as SEHNR and CDR2 as FQNEAQ (reference sequence). Trimming shortened V by 1 base and J by 0 bases, and 13 bases separated the two germline ends. In DNA form, the CDR3 reads TGTGCCAGCAGCTTAGTAGGGCAGGGCAGCTCCTACGAGCAGTACTTC. As protein: CASSLVGQGSSYEQYF.

This clone was counted a single time. The CDR3 protein is CASSPSPLGATDTQYF. CDR3 nucleotides: TGCGCCAGCAGCCCCTCGCCCCTGGGGGCCACAGATACGCAGTATTTT. This chain joins TRBV4-1 and TRBJ2-3; maybe TRBD1 (6 bases). V was clipped by 4 bases and J by 2 bases, with 16 bases between them. CDR3 size: 16 residues. The germline V gene has CDR1 MGHRA and CDR2 YSYEKL.

Here the CDR3 reads CASSSAGGRGTEAFF. The CDR3 DNA sequence: TGTGCCAGCAGCTCGGCGGGGGGCCGAGGGACTGAAGCTTTCTTT. The chain is built from TRBV7-9 and TRBJ1-1; a possible D gene is TRBD1 (6 bases). Germline lookup yields CDR1 SEHNR and CDR2 FQNEAQ (reference sequence). This CDR3 is built from 15 residues. The germline V and J ends were trimmed by 4 bases and 5 bases, with 17 bases remaining between them.

This clone was seen just once. CDR3 sequence reads: CASSLIPSSYNEQFF. The CDR3 DNA is TGTGCCAGCAGCTTAATTCCGAGCTCCTACAATGAGCAGTTCTTC. J is TRBJ2-1 and V is TRBV7-3, with D uncertain. The CDR3 covers 15 residues. The germline gives CDR1 SGHTA, CDR2 FQGTGA. V was pared by 1 base and J by 0 bases, with 7 bases between.

The chain links TRBV19 to TRBJ1-4; D call uncertain. The CDR3 loop spans 12 amino acids. Trimming left V 5 bases short and J 8 bases short, with 9 bases between. Germline CDR1 reads LNHDA; CDR2 reads SQIVND (reference sequence). The CDR3 DNA reads TGTGCCAGTAGTGGGCCGGTGGAAAAACTGTTTTTT. It specifies CASSGPVEKLFF.

The gene calls are TRBV2 and TRBJ2-5, with D perhaps matching TRBD2 (7 bases). This CDR3 spans 16 amino acids. Trimming removed 8 bases at V and 0 bases at J, with 19 bases between. The germline CDR1 and CDR2 sequences are SNHLY and FYNNEI. The CDR3 here is CASLLGGAGYQETQYF. CDR3 bases: TGTGCCAGCCTTCTGGGGGGGGCTGGTTACCAAGAGACCCAGTACTTC.

The chain is built from TRBV14 and TRBJ1-1, with D possibly TRBD1 on 6 matching bases. Germline V lookup: CDR1 SGHDN, CDR2 FVKESK. There are 13 residues in the CDR3. V was pared by 0 bases and J by 7 bases, with 9 bases between. CDR3 in DNA: TGTGCCAGCAGCCAAGAACAGGGCCGTGAAGCTTTCTTT. This sequence encodes CASSQEQGREAFF.

The chain links TRBV19 to TRBJ2-1, with a tentative D call TRBD1 (6 bases). Per germline, CDR1 LNHDA and CDR2 SQIVND (reference sequence). V gave up 5 bases and J gave up 8 bases, with 13 bases separating them. The length of the CDR3 is 13 residues. As DNA, the CDR3 is TGTGCCAGTAGTCCGGGTCCAGGGGATGAGCAGTTCTTC. Its translation is CASSPGPGDEQFF. The full variable domain, its missing parts supplied by reference TRBV19 and TRBJ2-1, is DGGITQSPKYLFRKEGQNVTLSCEQNLNHDAMYWYRQDPGQGLRLIYYSQIVNDFQKGDIAEGYSVSREKKESFPLTVTSAQKNPTAFYLCASSPGPGDEQFFGPGTRLTVL.

J is TRBJ1-3 and V is TRBV29-1; 11 bases map to TRBD1. This CDR3 contains 16 residues. V lost 4 bases and J lost 4; bases outside the gene matches: 9. Germline values: CDR1 SQVTM, CDR2 ANQGSEA. The DNA for the CDR3 is TGCAGCGTTGTTTTCGGGACAGGGGGATCCGGAAACACCATATATTTT. It encodes CSVVFGTGGSGNTIYF.

The chain recombines TRBV6-5 with TRBJ2-7; a weak D match, TRBD2 (6 bases). Trimming removed 5 bases from V and 3 bases from J, with 14 bases in between. CDR3 length: 14 amino acids. The V gene's germline CDR1 is MNHEY and CDR2 SVGAGI. CDR3 coding DNA: TGTGCCAGCAGTCCCGGGACTTCTATCTACGAGCAGTACTTC. As protein: CASSPGTSIYEQYF.

The gene calls are TRBV7-9 and TRBJ2-2; weak D call: TRBD2 (6 bases). CDR3 length: 16 residues. Germline CDR1 is SEHNR and CDR2 is FQNEAQ (reference sequence). The ends were cut back, 6 bases at V and 5 bases at J, with 19 bases in the middle. CDR3 DNA: TGTGCCAGCAGTTCAGGAGGGACGCCAGGGACCGGGGAGCTGTTTTTT. Translated: CASSSGGTPGTGELFF.

The CDR3 is CASSDSMAGETGELFF. The CDR3 DNA reads as TGTGCCAGCAGTGACTCAATGGCGGGAGAAACCGGGGAGCTGTTTTTT. The chain couples TRBV6-4 to TRBJ2-2, with 7 bases matching TRBD2. CDR3 length: 16 residues. The J segment lost 5 bases and the V segment lost 0 bases, leaving 6 bases of the junction unmatched. Germline loops: CDR1 MRHNA, CDR2 SNTAGT.

The V call is TRBV5-6, the J call TRBJ2-5; D may be TRBD2 (6 bases). The CDR3 is 16 residues long. Germline V lookup: CDR1 SGHDT, CDR2 YYEEEE. Trimming removed 1 base from V and 3 bases from J, with 16 bases in between. The CDR3 here is CASSLPPGSGEETQYF. The CDR3 region has the DNA TGTGCCAGCAGCTTGCCCCCCGGGAGTGGGGAAGAGACCCAGTACTTC.

CDR3 DNA: TGTGCCAGCAGCCTGGGACAGGGGAACACAGAGACCCAGTACTTC. Translation: CASSLGQGNTETQYF. The chain joins TRBV11-3 to TRBJ2-5, with TRBD1 matching 10 bases. The CDR3 length is 15 residues. With 5 bases clipped from V and 4 bases from J, the junction kept 7 bases outside the gene matches. CDR1 is SGHNT and CDR2 is YENEEA in the germline V gene.

The count of this clone is one. The chain recombines TRBV27 with TRBJ2-1; 9 positions agree with TRBD1. The CDR3 runs 15 residues. Germline trimming cut 2 bases from V and 5 bases from J; bases unmatched to any gene: 4. Looked up from germline, CDR1 is MNHEY and CDR2 is SMNVEV (reference sequence). CDR3 amino acids: CASSLGTGRHNEQFF. CDR3 in DNA: TGTGCCAGCAGTTTAGGGACAGGGAGGCACAATGAGCAGTTCTTC.